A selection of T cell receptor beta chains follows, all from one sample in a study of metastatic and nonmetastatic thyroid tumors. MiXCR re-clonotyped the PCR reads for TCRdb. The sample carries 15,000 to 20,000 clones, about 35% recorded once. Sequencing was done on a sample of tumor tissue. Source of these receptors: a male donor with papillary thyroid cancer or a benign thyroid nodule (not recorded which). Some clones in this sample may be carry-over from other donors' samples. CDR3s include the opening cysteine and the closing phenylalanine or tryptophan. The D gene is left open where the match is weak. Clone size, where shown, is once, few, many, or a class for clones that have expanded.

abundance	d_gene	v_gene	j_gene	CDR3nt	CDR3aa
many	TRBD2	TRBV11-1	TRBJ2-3	TGTGCCAGCAGCGGGACTAGCGGGAGAGGGGATACGCAGTATTTT	CASSGTSGRGDTQYF
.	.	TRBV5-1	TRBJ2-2	TGCGCCAGCAGCTTGGAAATCGGGAACACCGGGGAGCTGTTTTTT	CASSLEIGNTGELFF
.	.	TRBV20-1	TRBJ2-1	TGCAATGCACCCCTGGCAGCCGGAGACTACAATGAGCAGTTCTTC	CNAPLAAGDYNEQFF
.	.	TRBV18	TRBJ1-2	TGTGCCAGCTCACCTACACGGGGCGCATGCTATGGCTGCACCTTC	CASSPTRGACYGCTF
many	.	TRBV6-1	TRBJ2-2	TGTGCCAGCAGTCAGGGCCCGGGCACCGGGGAGCTGTTTTTT	CASSQGPGTGELFF
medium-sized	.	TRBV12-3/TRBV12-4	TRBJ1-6	TGTGCCAGCAGTTCAAATGAGTGGATCAGAAATTCACCCCTCCACTTT	CASSSNEWIRNSPLHF
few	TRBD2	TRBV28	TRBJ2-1	TGTGCCAGCACCCTTCGCGGGAGCGGGGGCAATGAGCAGTTCTTC	CASTLRGSGGNEQFF
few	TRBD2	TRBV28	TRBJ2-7	TGTGCCAGCAGTTCGGGTACTAGCGGGAGCTCCTACGAGCAGTACTTC	CASSSGTSGSSYEQYF
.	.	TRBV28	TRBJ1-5	TGTGCCAGCAGTTCGTACAGCCCAAATCAGCCCCAGCATTTT	CASSSYSPNQPQHF
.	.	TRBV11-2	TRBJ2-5	TGTGCCAGCAGGAGGTACAGCCTCCTTCAGCCCCAGTACTTC	CASRRYSLLQPQYF
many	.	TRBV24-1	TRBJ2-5	TGTGCCACCAGTGATTCGTCGGGTGGAGAGACCCAGTACTTC	CATSDSSGGETQYF
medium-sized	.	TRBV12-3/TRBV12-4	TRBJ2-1	TGTGCCAGCAGTCTTGATCTTAGCTCCTACAATGAGCAGTTCTTC	CASSLDLSSYNEQFF
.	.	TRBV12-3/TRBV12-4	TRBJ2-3	TGTGCCAGCAGTTTAGGTGGCCGAATAGAAGGGGCGAGGTCAGATACGCAGTATTTT	CASSLGGRIEGARSDTQYF
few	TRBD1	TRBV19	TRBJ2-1	TGTGCCAGTACGAGGACAGGGCTCAACAATGAGCAGTTCTTC	CASTRTGLNNEQFF
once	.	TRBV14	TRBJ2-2	TGTGCCAGCAGCCAATGGGGAATTACCGGGGAGCTGTTTTTT	CASSQWGITGELFF
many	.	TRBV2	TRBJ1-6	TGTGCCAGCAGTGAACAGGGGCTCTCTTCCCTCCACTTT	CASSEQGLSSLHF
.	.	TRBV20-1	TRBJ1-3	TGCAGTGCTAGAGGCGGACTAAACTCTGGAAACACCATATATTTT	CSARGGLNSGNTIYF
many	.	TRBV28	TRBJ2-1	TGTGCCAGCAAGGTCTCCGCGGGGGAGCAGTTCTTC	CASKVSAGEQFF
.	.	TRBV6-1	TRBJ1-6	TGTGCCAGCATTGAGGCCAGGGGTACCGGCCCGAATTCACCCCTCCACTTT	CASIEARGTGPNSPLHF
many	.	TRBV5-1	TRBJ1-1	TGCGCCAGCATCGGAGCGAACACTGAAGCTTTCTTT	CASIGANTEAFF
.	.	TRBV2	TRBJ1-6	TGTGCCAGCAGTTCATGGGATAATTCACCCCTCCACTTT	CASSSWDNSPLHF
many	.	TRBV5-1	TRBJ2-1	TGCGCCAGCAGCTGGGGGAACTCCTACAATGAGCAGTTCTTC	CASSWGNSYNEQFF
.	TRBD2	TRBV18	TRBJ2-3	TGTGCCAGCTCACCAGGACTAGCGGGCACAGATACGCAGTATTTT	CASSPGLAGTDTQYF
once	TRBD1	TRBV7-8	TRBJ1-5	TGTGCCAGCAGCTTCGGGGGTCTAGACAGGGGCCAGCCCCAGCATTTT	CASSFGGLDRGQPQHF
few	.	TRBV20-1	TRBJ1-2	TGCAGTGCTGGTAGGACTGCTAACTATGGCTACACCTTC	CSAGRTANYGYTF
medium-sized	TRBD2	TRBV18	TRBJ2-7	TGTGCCAGCTCACCGGGGGGGAGGGCCTCCTACGAGCAGTACTTC	CASSPGGRASYEQYF
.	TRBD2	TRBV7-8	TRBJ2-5	TGTGCCAGCAGTCACCGAGACGGGTTGCGGGAGACCAAGTACTTC	CASSHRDGLRETKYF
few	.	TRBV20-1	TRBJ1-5	TGCAGTGCTAGAGATCGCGTAGGGGGGAGCAATCAGCCCCAGCATTTT	CSARDRVGGSNQPQHF
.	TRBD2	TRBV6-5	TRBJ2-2	TGTGCCAGCAACTCCCTAGCGGGTTCCGGGGAGCTGTTTTTT	CASNSLAGSGELFF
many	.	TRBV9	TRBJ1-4	TGTGCCAGCAGCGAGGCAGCGGACAGCGCAACTAATGAAAAACTGTTTTTT	CASSEAADSATNEKLFF
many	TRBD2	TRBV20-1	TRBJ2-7	TGCAGTGCGCAAGGGGCGGGGGACCCCTGGACCTACGAGCAGTACTTC	CSAQGAGDPWTYEQYF
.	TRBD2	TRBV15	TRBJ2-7	TGTGCCACCAGCAGTGATCGTAGCGGGAGTGGATACGAGCAGTACTTC	CATSSDRSGSGYEQYF
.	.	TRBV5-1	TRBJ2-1	TGCGCCAGCAGCTGGAGTGGGGATGATCAGTTCTTC	CASSWSGDDQFF
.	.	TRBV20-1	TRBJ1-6	TGCAGTGCTAGAGAGGACAGCCTTGGACGGGCCCTCCACTTT	CSAREDSLGRALHF
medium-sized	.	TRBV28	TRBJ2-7	TGTGCCAGCAGCCTCTTAGGGGGGAGCGAGCAGTACTTC	CASSLLGGSEQYF
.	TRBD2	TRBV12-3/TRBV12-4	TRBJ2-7	TGTGCCAGCATCCTTAGCGGGAGCCACGAGCAGTACTTC	CASILSGSHEQYF
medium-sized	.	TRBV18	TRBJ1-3	TGTGCCAGCTCACAACCGGGACAAAGAAACACCATATATTTT	CASSQPGQRNTIYF
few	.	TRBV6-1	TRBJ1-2	TGTGCCAGCAGTGAAAGGGGTGTAGCCAACTATGGCTACACCTTC	CASSERGVANYGYTF
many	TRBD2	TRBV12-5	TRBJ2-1	TGTGCTAGTGGTTCCCTTCAGGGACTAGCGGCAATATACAATGAGCAGTTCTTC	CASGSLQGLAAIYNEQFF
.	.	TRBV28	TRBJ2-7	TGTGCAAGCAGTTACATCGTATCCTACGAGCAGTACTTC	CASSYIVSYEQYF
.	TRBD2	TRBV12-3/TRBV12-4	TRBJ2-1	TGTGCCAGCAACGAGGGACTAAGAAACCATGAGCAGCTCTTC	CASNEGLRNHEQLF
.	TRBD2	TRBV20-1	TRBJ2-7	TGCAGTGCTAGAGATCCGGGACTAGTCTTCAACGAGCAGTACTTC	CSARDPGLVFNEQYF
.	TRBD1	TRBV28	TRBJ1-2	TGTGCCAGCAGTCTCCTTCCCGGGACAGGGAACTATGGCTACACCTTC	CASSLLPGTGNYGYTF
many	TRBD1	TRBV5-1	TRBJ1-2	TGCGCCAGCAGCTTGGCAACAGGGGGGGTCTATGGCTACACCTTC	CASSLATGGVYGYTF
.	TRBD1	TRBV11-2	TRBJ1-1	TGTGCCAGCAGCTTTGGCGGGTGCGACAGGGTGAAGAGCACTGAAGCTTTCTTT	CASSFGGCDRVKSTEAFF
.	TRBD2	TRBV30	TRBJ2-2	TGTGCCTGGAGGGCGATTCAGCGGGAGACCGGGGAGCTGTTTTTT	CAWRAIQRETGELFF
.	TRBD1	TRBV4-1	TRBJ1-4	TGCGCCAGCAGCCAAGGACAGGGTTTGGGAAAACTGTTTTTT	CASSQGQGLGKLFF
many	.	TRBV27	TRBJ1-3	TGTGCCAGCAGTTCCAACATAGGAAACACCATATATTTT	CASSSNIGNTIYF
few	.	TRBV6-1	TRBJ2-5	TGTGCCAGCAGGGACTCTGGGGCAGAGACCCAGTACTTC	CASRDSGAETQYF
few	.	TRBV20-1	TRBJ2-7	TGCAGTGCTACCGGGGCCGGACACCTCTACGAGCAGTACTTC	CSATGAGHLYEQYF
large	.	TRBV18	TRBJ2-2	TGTGCCAGCTCCCCTTTTGGGACGGGAGACCTGGCCGGGGAGCTGTTTTTT	CASSPFGTGDLAGELFF
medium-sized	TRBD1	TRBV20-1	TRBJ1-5	TGCAGTGCTAGATACCGGGACAGGGGGCCTGATCAGCCCCAGCATTTT	CSARYRDRGPDQPQHF